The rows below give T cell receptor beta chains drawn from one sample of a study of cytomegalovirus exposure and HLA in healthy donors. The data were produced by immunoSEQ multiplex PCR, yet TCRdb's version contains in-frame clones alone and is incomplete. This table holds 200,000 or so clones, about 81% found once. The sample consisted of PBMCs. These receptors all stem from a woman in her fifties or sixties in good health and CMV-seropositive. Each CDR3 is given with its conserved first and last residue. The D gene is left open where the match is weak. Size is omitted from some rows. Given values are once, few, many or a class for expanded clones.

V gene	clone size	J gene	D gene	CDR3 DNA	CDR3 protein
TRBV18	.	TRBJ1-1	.	TGTGCCAGCTCACACCGGGGGGGCCAGGACACTGAAGCTTTCTTT	CASSHRGGQDTEAFF
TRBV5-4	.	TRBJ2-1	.	TGTGCCAGCAGCTTGCAGAGGGAGTCTCGCGGCAATGAGCAGTTCTTC	CASSLQRESRGNEQFF
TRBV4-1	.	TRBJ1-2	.	TGCGCCAGCAGCCCGCGGATAGACTATGGCTACACCTTC	CASSPRIDYGYTF
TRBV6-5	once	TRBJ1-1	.	TGTGCCAGCAGTCACAGGGAGATCACTGAAGCTTTCTTT	CASSHREITEAFF
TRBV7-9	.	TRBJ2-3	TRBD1	TGTGCCAGCAGCTTTCCCGGACAGGGAACAGATACGCAGTATTTT	CASSFPGQGTDTQYF
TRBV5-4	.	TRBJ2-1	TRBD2	TGTGCCATGACTAGCGGGGGGCCTAACACGGTGTACAATGAGCAGTTCTTC	CAMTSGGPNTVYNEQFF
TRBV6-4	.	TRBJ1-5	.	TGTGCCAGCAGTGACCCAGAATATAGCAATCAGCCCCAGCATTTT	CASSDPEYSNQPQHF
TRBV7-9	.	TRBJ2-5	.	TGTGCCAGCAGCCCACTAGGGCTAGCGCTACTGCAAGAGACCCAGTACTTC	CASSPLGLALLQETQYF
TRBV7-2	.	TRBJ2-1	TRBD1	TGTGCCAGCAGCCAAGACAGGGGGCGATGGAAGCAGTTCTTC	CASSQDRGRWKQFF
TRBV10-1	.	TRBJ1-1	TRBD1	TGCGCCAGCAGTCGGGACAGGGGTGGCACTGAAGCTTTCTTT	CASSRDRGGTEAFF
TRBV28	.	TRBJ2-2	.	TGTGCCAGCAGTTTAGAGGCAGGGAATCCCGGGGAGCTGTTTTTT	CASSLEAGNPGELFF
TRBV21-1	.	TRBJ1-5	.	TGTGCCAGCAGCTTCCATCCGGGACAGGGGGCAAATCAGCCCCAGCATTTT	CASSFHPGQGANQPQHF
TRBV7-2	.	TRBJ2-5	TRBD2	TGTGCCAGCAGCTTACGACTAGCGGGCCCTCGGACCCAGTACTTC	CASSLRLAGPRTQYF
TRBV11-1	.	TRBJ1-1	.	TGTGCCAGCAGCTTCCCAGGCACGAACACTGAAGCTTTCTTT	CASSFPGTNTEAFF
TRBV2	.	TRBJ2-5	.	TGTGCCAGCAGTCAGGGACATATCCAAGAGACCCAGTACTTC	CASSQGHIQETQYF
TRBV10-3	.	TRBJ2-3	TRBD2	TGTGCCATCAGAGGCAGCGGGGGCGCAGATACGCAGTATTTT	CAIRGSGGADTQYF
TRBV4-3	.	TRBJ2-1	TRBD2	TGCGCCAGCAGCCAAGGAATGGGGGGGGGAACCTCCTACAATGAGCAGTTCTTC	CASSQGMGGGTSYNEQFF
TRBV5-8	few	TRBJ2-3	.	TGTGCCAGCAGCTTGCCAGGGTCCACCAGCACAGATACGCAGTATTTT	CASSLPGSTSTDTQYF